Listed below are T cell receptor beta chains from one sample, sequenced in a study of blood T cell repertoires in COVID-19. Clones were sequenced by immunoSEQ multiplex PCR, and TCRdb holds only the in-frame ones, with some missing. The sample includes around 160,000 clones, roughly 82% of them seen just once. The specimen sequenced was PBMCs or T cells enriched from blood (not recorded which). Receptors were obtained from a man in his fifties who had recovered from COVID-19. CDR3s include the opening cysteine and the closing phenylalanine or tryptophan. A D gene is named only where the DNA matches it firmly. Only part of the rows carry a size: once, few, many, or a class if the clone is expanded.

-	TRBV12-3/TRBV12-4	-	TRBJ2-5	12	CASRTGPETQYF	TGTGCCAGCAGAACAGGTCCTGAGACCCAGTACTTC
-	TRBV19	-	TRBJ2-5	13	CASRGSGQETQYF	TGTGCCAGTAGGGGGAGTGGGCAAGAGACCCAGTACTTC
-	TRBV11-3	-	TRBJ2-7	15	CASSTPGGGLYEQYF	TGTGCCAGCAGCACGCCGGGCGGCGGGCTGTACGAGCAGTACTTC
TRBD1	TRBV28	-	TRBJ1-6	15	CASSHSGTDNSPLHF	TGTGCCAGCAGCCATAGCGGGACAGATAATTCACCCCTCCACTTT
-	TRBV3-1/TRBV3-2	-	TRBJ2-1	16	CASSQDPGAAYNEQFF	TGTGCCAGCAGCCAAGACCCGGGAGCCGCCTACAATGAGCAGTTCTTC
-	TRBV2	-	TRBJ2-1	12	CAQEQAYNEQFF	TGTGCCCAAGAACAGGCCTACAATGAGCAGTTCTTC
TRBD2	TRBV19	-	TRBJ2-2	18	CASRRDSRLAGETGELFF	TGTGCCAGTAGGCGGGACAGCCGACTAGCGGGAGAGACCGGGGAGCTGTTTTTT
-	TRBV6-5	-	TRBJ1-3	13	CASKEVAGNTIYF	TGTGCCAGCAAAGAGGTGGCTGGAAACACCATATATTTT
TRBD1	TRBV9	-	TRBJ1-1	14	CASSVGQGHTEAFF	TGTGCCAGCAGCGTCGGACAGGGTCACACTGAAGCTTTCTTT
-	TRBV10-3	-	TRBJ1-2	13	CAISGPAGDGYTF	TGTGCCATCAGTGGGCCGGCAGGGGATGGCTACACCTTC
-	TRBV24-1	few	TRBJ1-2	14	CATSDRSTGYGYTF	TGTGCCACCAGTGACCGGTCAACGGGCTATGGCTACACCTTC
TRBD2	TRBV27	-	TRBJ2-1	14	CASSLDGLASEQFF	TGTGCCAGCAGTTTAGATGGACTAGCAAGTGAGCAGTTCTTC
-	TRBV6-1	-	TRBJ2-5	13	CASSDAQGETQYF	TGTGCCAGCAGTGACGCACAGGGAGAGACCCAGTACTTC
-	TRBV2	-	TRBJ2-3	15	CASRIELGPTDTQYF	TGTGCCAGCAGAATCGAATTGGGGCCTACAGATACGCAGTATTTT
-	TRBV29-1	-	TRBJ1-1	12	CSVDWQNTEAFF	TGCAGCGTTGACTGGCAGAACACTGAAGCTTTCTTT
TRBD1	TRBV5-4	-	TRBJ1-2	15	CASSLRTGKNYGYTF	TGTGCCAGCAGCTTAAGGACAGGGAAGAACTATGGCTACACCTTC
-	TRBV28	-	TRBJ1-1	13	CASFPPMNTEAFF	TGTGCCAGTTTCCCCCCCATGAACACTGAAGCTTTCTTT
-	TRBV7-9	-	TRBJ1-5	13	CASSSYGNQPQHF	TGTGCCAGCAGCTCCTACGGGAATCAGCCCCAGCATTTT
TRBD2	TRBV7-8	-	TRBJ2-1	16	CASSLVRTRPSNEQFF	TGTGCCAGCAGCTTAGTGCGGACTAGACCGTCCAATGAGCAGTTCTTC
TRBD1	TRBV19	-	TRBJ2-7	15	CASSIRGTGGYEQYF	TGTGCCAGTAGTATTCGAGGGACAGGGGGCTACGAGCAGTACTTC
-	TRBV5-1	-	TRBJ2-1	16	CASSGGLRFSYNEQFF	TGCGCCAGCAGCGGGGGACTGCGCTTCTCCTACAATGAGCAGTTCTTC
-	TRBV29-1	-	TRBJ2-5	16	CSGRSLNRDFQETQYF	TGCAGCGGCCGATCTTTAAACCGGGACTTTCAAGAGACCCAGTACTTC
-	TRBV6-5	-	TRBJ1-1	13	CASSYSSNTEAFF	TGTGCCAGCAGTTACTCCTCCAACACTGAAGCTTTCTTT
TRBD2	TRBV19	-	TRBJ2-7	16	CASSIDAGTSVYEQYF	TGTGCCAGTAGTATAGACGCCGGGACTAGCGTATACGAGCAGTACTTC
-	TRBV2	-	TRBJ2-7	11	CATTDSYEQYF	TGTGCCACCACCGACAGCTACGAGCAGTACTTC
TRBD2	TRBV28	-	TRBJ2-7	14	CASYTGTSGNRQYF	TGTGCCAGCTACACCGGGACTAGCGGGAACAGGCAGTACTTC
TRBD2	TRBV14	-	TRBJ2-3	16	CASSQGTGGPIDTQYF	TGTGCCAGCAGCCAAGGCACGGGGGGGCCAATAGATACGCAGTATTTT
TRBD1	TRBV6-5	-	TRBJ2-1	15	CASSETGGSYNEQFF	TGTGCCAGCAGCGAGACAGGGGGCTCCTACAATGAGCAGTTCTTC
-	TRBV3-1/TRBV3-2	few	TRBJ1-3	14	CASSQTDSGNTIYF	TGTGCCAGCAGCCAAACAGACTCTGGAAACACCATATATTTT
TRBD1	TRBV19	-	TRBJ1-1	14	CASMFGDSNTEAFF	TGTGCCAGTATGTTCGGGGACAGCAACACTGAAGCTTTCTTT
-	TRBV14	-	TRBJ2-7	14	CASSQVTGLGEQYF	TGTGCCAGCAGCCAAGTTACAGGGCTGGGCGAGCAGTACTTC
-	TRBV28	-	TRBJ1-5	14	CASSFLTVNQPQHF	TGTGCCAGCAGTTTTTTAACGGTTAATCAGCCCCAGCATTTT
-	TRBV2	-	TRBJ1-6	17	CASSLSGEMSYNSPLHF	TGTGCCAGCAGTCTGTCGGGGGAGATGTCCTATAATTCACCCCTCCACTTT
-	TRBV6-4	once	TRBJ2-1	11	CASSDLSEQFF	TGTGCCAGCAGCGACCTGTCGGAGCAGTTCTTC
TRBD2	TRBV7-2	-	TRBJ2-1	16	CASSFSGGTSYNEQFF	TGTGCCAGCAGCTTTAGCGGGGGGACCTCCTACAATGAGCAGTTCTTC
-	TRBV21-1	-	TRBJ1-5	17	CASSNDPGTGGNQPQHF	TGTGCCAGCAGCAATGATCCCGGGACAGGTGGCAATCAGCCCCAGCATTTT
TRBD2	TRBV6-5	few	TRBJ2-1	16	CASSYLGLAGRNEQFF	TGTGCCAGCAGTTACCTAGGACTAGCGGGACGCAATGAGCAGTTCTTC